This entry lists 21 T cell receptor beta chains sequenced from one sample in a study of T cell responses to AZD1222 COVID-19 vaccine. Here immunoSEQ multiplex PCR was the method, and the copy in TCRdb shows in-frame clones only, minus some. The table shows 100,000 or so clones, with more than 85% occurring only once. The sample was peripheral blood, taken on day 0 of AZD1222 vaccination. These receptor sequences come from an adult in good health.

About this clone itself: The junction differs from germline at one of its ends, possibly a read error. This sequence joins TRBV28 and TRBJ1-6; D may be TRBD1 (6 bases). From germline, CDR1 is MDHEN and CDR2 SYDVKM. The length of the CDR3 is 14 residues. The CDR3 loop is CASTPGQYSSPLHF. CDR3 bases: TGTGCCAGCACGCCGGGACAATATAGTTCACCCCTCCACTTT.

This chain links TRBV5-1 with TRBJ2-7; unclear D gene. The CDR3 has 13 amino acids. Between the trimmed V and J ends, which lost 3 bases and 5 bases, there was a span of 12 bases. The germline CDR1 and CDR2 sequences are SGHRS and YFSETQ. The CDR3 coding sequence is TGCGCCAGCAGCTCGCAGGTTAGGGACGAGCAGTACTTC. This codes for CASSSQVRDEQYF.

CDR3 in amino acids: CASTGLAGGRAQYF. The CDR3 DNA reads as TGTGCCAGCACCGGACTAGCGGGAGGAAGGGCGCAGTACTTC. This chain uses TRBV27 with TRBJ2-7, with 14 bases lining up with TRBD2. Germline V CDR1 and CDR2: MNHEY, SMNVEV (reference sequence). V dropped 7 bases and J dropped 9; count of bases not matched to a gene: 8. The CDR3 length is 14 residues.

This clone has only one observation. This rearrangement joins TRBV4-1 to TRBJ1-5, with 8 bases fitting TRBD1. The CDR3 has 15 amino acids. CDR1 is MGHRA, CDR2 YSYEKL, per germline. The V gene end was trimmed by 0 bases and the J gene end by 5 bases; junction bases not matched to a gene: 3. CDR3 bases: TGCGCCAGCAGCCAAGACCAGGGGGCATATCAGCCCCAGCATTTT. It encodes CASSQDQGAYQPQHF.

The V call is TRBV21-1, the J call TRBJ1-5; TRBD1 is the table's D call and was not checked against the DNA. TRBV21-1 is noted as a pseudogene. The CDR3 sequence is 16 residues long. CDR3 in amino acids: CASSKGETGEDQPQHF. The CDR3 DNA is TGTGCCAGCAGCAAAGGCGAGACAGGGGAGGATCAGCCCCAGCATTTT.

This clone was recorded once. The rearrangement joins TRBV27 to TRBJ2-4; D is uncertain. From germline, CDR1 is MNHEY and CDR2 SMNVEV (reference sequence). The CDR3 consists of 11 residues. V gave up 4 bases and J gave up 6 bases, with 4 bases separating them. The CDR3 here is CASSWGNIQYF. The CDR3 DNA is TGTGCCAGCAGTTGGGGAAACATTCAGTACTTC.

The chain uses TRBV29-1 and TRBJ2-7, with TRBD2 matching over 10 bases. The CDR3 has 13 residues. Germline V gives CDR1 SQVTM, CDR2 ANQGSEA. V dropped 4 bases and J dropped 7; count of bases not matched to a gene: 7. CDR3 residues: CSVVSGGAREQYF. The DNA for the CDR3 is TGCAGCGTTGTCAGCGGGGGGGCTCGGGAGCAGTACTTC.

This clone was counted once. The V gene is TRBV5-1, the J gene TRBJ2-2; 8 bases match TRBD1. Germline CDR1 is SGHRS and CDR2 is YFSETQ. The CDR3 has 16 residues. Trimming removed 3 bases from V and 7 bases from J; junction bases left unmatched: 11. The CDR3 DNA reads TGCGCCAGCAGCTCAACAGGGGGAGCTTCTGGCGGGGAGCTGTTTTTT. It specifies CASSSTGGASGGELFF.

V and J are TRBV28 and TRBJ2-5; D perhaps matches TRBD1 (6 bases). This CDR3 is built from 15 residues. Germline V gene data show CDR1 as MDHEN and CDR2 as SYDVKM. The germline V and J ends were trimmed by 8 bases and 4 bases, with 20 bases remaining between them. The CDR3 coding sequence is TGTGCCAGCGGGCCTGGGGGCAGTACGGGAGAGACCCAGTACTTC. Translation gives CASGPGGSTGETQYF.

The chain is built from TRBV5-1 and TRBJ2-1, with TRBD1 matching over 7 bases. The trim removed 2 bases at V and 9 bases at J, leaving 5 bases unmatched. Germline CDR1 SGHRS, CDR2 YFSETQ. CDR3 length equals 13 residues. CDR3 DNA: TGCGCCAGCAGCTTTGAAGGGGGCGGTGAGCAGTTCTTC. It translates to CASSFEGGGEQFF.

Comment on this clone: A junction boundary mismatches the germline segment, possibly from a read error. The chain combines TRBV20-1 with TRBJ1-5; 9 nucleotides match TRBD1. Per germline, CDR1 DFQATT and CDR2 SNEGSKA (reference sequence). The length of the CDR3 is 10 residues. The CDR3 bases are TGCAGCTTCTTAGGGACAGGGTTGTATTTT. Translating gives CSFLGTGLYF.

The J gene is TRBJ1-2, the V gene TRBV9; 7 bases are a match to TRBD1. CDR1 SGDLS and CDR2 YYNGEE come from the germline V gene. CDR3 length: 17 residues. The V gene end was trimmed by 0 bases and the J gene end by 0 bases; junction bases not matched to a gene: 8. The CDR3 DNA reads as TGTGCCAGCAGCGTAGGAGGGCGGGGGACAGCTAACTATGGCTACACCTTC. It yields the protein CASSVGGRGTANYGYTF.

This sequence joins TRBV6-4 and TRBJ2-1; unclear D gene. This CDR3 comprises 16 residues. Trimming took off 6 bases at V and 1 base at J, with 16 bases between the two ends. CDR1 MRHNA and CDR2 SNTAGT come from the germline V gene. In DNA form, the CDR3 reads TGTGCCAGCAGCCCTTCGGGCACTGCATCCTACAATGAGCAGTTCTTC. As protein: CASSPSGTASYNEQFF.

The chain joins TRBV25-1 to TRBJ2-2; 9 bases fit TRBD2. Germline CDR1 and CDR2: MGHDK and SYGVNS. J lost 6 bases, V lost 4 bases, and 6 bases had no gene match. The CDR3 sequence is 15 residues long. The CDR3 sequence: CASSGLAGWAGELFF. As DNA, the CDR3 is TGTGCCAGCAGTGGGCTAGCGGGGTGGGCCGGGGAGCTGTTTTTT.

The CDR3 spells CASSLWTVATNEKLFF. DNA for the CDR3: TGTGCCAGCAGTTTATGGACAGTTGCAACTAATGAAAAACTGTTTTTT. V and J are TRBV28 and TRBJ1-4; D perhaps matches TRBD1 (5 bases). CDR3 length equals 16 residues. The germline V gene has CDR1 MDHEN and CDR2 SYDVKM. Between the trimmed V and J ends, which lost 0 bases and 0 bases, there was a span of 8 bases.

This clone is a singleton in its sample. This sequence joins TRBV6-5 and TRBJ1-5; D remains ambiguous. The V end lost 5 bases, the J end lost 5 bases, and 13 bases lay between the germline ends. CDR3 size: 14 residues. Germline V gene sequence: CDR1 MNHEY, CDR2 SVGAGI. CDR3 nucleotide sequence: TGTGCCAGCAGTCCGGTGGCAGTCTATCAGCCCCAGCATTTT. Its translation: CASSPVAVYQPQHF.

V is TRBV7-9 and J is TRBJ2-7; unclear D gene. CDR3 size: 15 residues. Germline V CDR1 and CDR2: SEHNR, FQNEAQ (reference sequence). With 2 bases removed from V and 0 bases from J, the gap between germline ends came to 11 bases. The CDR3 is CASSLTHSYSYEQYF. CDR3 nucleotides: TGTGCCAGCAGCTTAACGCACAGCTACTCCTACGAGCAGTACTTC. Filled out from reference TRBV7-9 and TRBJ2-7, the complete variable domain reads DTGVSQNPRHKITKRGQNVTFRCDPISEHNRLYWYRQTLGQGPEFLTYFQNEAQLEKSRLLSDRFSAERPKGSFSTLEIQRTEQGDSAMYLCASSLTHSYSYEQYFGPGTRLTVT.

The chain has TRBV5-1 and TRBJ2-3; no clear D gene. The V end lost 1 base, the J end lost 0 bases, and 9 bases lay between the germline ends. Germline CDR1 is SGHRS and CDR2 is YFSETQ. The CDR3 covers 15 residues. The CDR3 sequence is CASSLIGGSTDTQYF. CDR3 DNA sequence: TGCGCCAGCAGCTTGATTGGCGGTAGCACAGATACGCAGTATTTT. Complete variable domain (other parts from reference TRBV5-1 and TRBJ2-3): KAGVTQTPRYLIKTRGQQVTLSCSPISGHRSVSWYQQTPGQGLQFLFEYFSETQRNKGNFPGRFSGRQFSNSRSEMNVSTLELGDSALYLCASSLIGGSTDTQYFGPGTRLTVL.

This clone came up once. The chain combines TRBV27 with TRBJ1-6; a weak D match, TRBD1 (6 bases). Trimming took 7 bases from V and 10 from J, leaving 20 bases between them. CDR1 MNHEY and CDR2 SMNVEV come from the germline V gene (reference sequence). The CDR3 runs to 15 residues. Here the CDR3 reads CASTFDRRKSSPLHF. In nucleotides, the CDR3 is TGTGCCAGCACCTTTGACAGGAGGAAGAGCTCACCCCTCCACTTT.

V gene TRBV30 combines with J gene TRBJ1-2; D is perhaps TRBD1 (5 bases). This CDR3 region has 13 residues. CDR1 is GTSNPN, CDR2 SVGIG, per germline (reference sequence). V gave up 4 bases and J gave up 2 bases, with 11 bases separating them. CDR3 sequence (DNA): TGTGCCTGGACCTTGACAGAAAACTATGGCTACACCTTC. Its protein is CAWTLTENYGYTF.

This chain joins TRBV15 and TRBJ1-5; 10 bases match TRBD1. Losses at the gene ends were 2 bases for V and 5 bases for J; bases not matched to a gene: 9. Germline V gene sequence: CDR1 LNHNV, CDR2 YYDKDF (reference sequence). This CDR3 has 17 amino acids. CDR3 sequence: CATSRSLGGTGDQPQHF. CDR3 sequence (DNA): TGTGCCACCAGCAGATCCCTAGGCGGGACAGGGGATCAGCCCCAGCATTTT.